The 24 T cell receptor beta chains presented below share a single source sample, sequenced in a study of siplizumab effects on memory and regulatory T cells. TCRdb keeps only in-frame clones here, not all; method: immunoSEQ multiplex PCR. The table has tens of thousands of clones, approximately 96% seen once. The sample comprised naive CD4+ T cells sorted from blood. These receptors all stem from a human donor in good health.

V and J are TRBV7-8 and TRBJ2-1; 7 nucleotides match TRBD1. Trimming removed 2 bases from V and 5 bases from J; junction bases left unmatched: 9. Germline CDR1 reads SGHVS; CDR2 reads FQNEAQ. The CDR3 covers 16 residues. The CDR3 DNA sequence: TGTGCCAGCAGCTTAAGGTACCGACAGGGAAACAATGAGCAGTTCTTC. Its protein product is CASSLRYRQGNNEQFF.

In nucleotides, the CDR3 is TGTGCCAGCAGCCGACTAGCGGGGGGGTACAATGAGCAGTTCTTC. It is translated as CASSRLAGGYNEQFF. J is TRBJ2-1 and V is TRBV14, with 14 bases fitting TRBD2. Trimming cost V 4 bases and J 4 bases; bases outside gene matches: 0. CDR1 and CDR2 from the germline V gene are SGHDN and FVKESK. The CDR3 runs 15 residues.

The V call is TRBV27, the J call TRBJ2-6, with 8 nucleotides matching TRBD1. The CDR3 runs to 19 residues. V gave up 4 bases and J gave up 1 base; unmatched junction bases: 12. Germline CDR1 MNHEY, CDR2 SMNVEV (reference sequence). The CDR3: CASSSTGGRKGSGANVLTF. DNA of the CDR3: TGTGCCAGCAGTTCCACAGGGGGAAGAAAAGGATCTGGGGCCAACGTCCTGACTTTC.

V and J are TRBV2 and TRBJ2-7, with 12 bases identical to TRBD2. CDR3 length equals 13 residues. Germline values: CDR1 SNHLY, CDR2 FYNNEI. The ends lost 7 bases at V and 4 bases at J; junction bases unmatched: 2. The CDR3 region has the DNA TGTGCCAGCACTCTAGCGGGGGGGTACGAGCAGTACTTC. It yields the protein CASTLAGGYEQYF.

DNA of the CDR3: TGTGCCAGCAGTTTGGGCCGAAGGTACACCGGGGAGCTGTTTTTT. Its protein product is CASSLGRRYTGELFF. The chain is built from TRBV27 and TRBJ2-2; D remains unclear. The CDR3 runs 15 residues. The germline V gene encodes CDR1 MNHEY and CDR2 SMNVEV (reference sequence). V shed 3 bases and J shed 3 bases, with 11 bases lying between them.

The chain carries TRBV11-3 and TRBJ2-3, with unresolved D. V was clipped by 5 bases and J by 6 bases, with 12 bases between them. Germline V lookup: CDR1 SGHNT, CDR2 YENEEA. This CDR3 region has 13 residues. The DNA for the CDR3 is TGTGCCAGCAGCACAACGGTGGGGGATACGCAGTATTTT. Amino acid sequence: CASSTTVGDTQYF.

This chain links TRBV12-5 with TRBJ2-3; D is uncertain. The V gene's germline CDR1 is LGHNT and CDR2 FRNRAP. Trimming removed 1 base at V and 2 bases at J, with 10 bases between. The CDR3 has 15 amino acids. The CDR3 coding sequence is TGTGCTAGTGGTTTGGAAGGCGGCGCCACAGATACGCAGTATTTT. Protein product: CASGLEGGATDTQYF.

This chain links TRBV5-4 with TRBJ2-1; TRBD1 aligns across 7 bases. CDR3 size: 16 residues. V trimming: 3 bases; J trimming: 3 bases; junction bases outside the gene matches: 9. Germline V gene sequence: CDR1 SGHNT, CDR2 YYREEE (reference sequence). The CDR3 is CASSSYRDSSYNEQFF. Here the CDR3 DNA reads TGTGCCAGCAGCTCATACCGGGACAGCAGCTACAATGAGCAGTTCTTC.

The V call is TRBV7-2, the J call TRBJ2-7; D is possibly TRBD1 (5 bases). From germline, CDR1 is SGHTA and CDR2 FQGNSA. Trimming took 5 bases from V and 4 from J, leaving 18 bases between them. The CDR3 has 15 residues. For the CDR3, the DNA is TGTGCCAGCAGCCCACAGGCCGTACAAAGTTACGAGCAGTACTTC. This sequence encodes CASSPQAVQSYEQYF.

V gene TRBV6-1 combines with J gene TRBJ2-1; 7 bases agree with TRBD2. V dropped 2 bases and J dropped 4; count of bases not matched to a gene: 5. The CDR3 is made up of 15 amino acids. Germline V gene lookup returns CDR1 MNHNS and CDR2 SASEGT. CDR3 residues: CASSERLALYNEQFF. The CDR3 DNA reads as TGTGCCAGCAGTGAAAGACTAGCCCTTTACAATGAGCAGTTCTTC.

The gene calls are TRBV10-3 and TRBJ2-1, with 11 bases that match TRBD1. This CDR3 contains 13 residues. Per germline, CDR1 ENHRY and CDR2 SYGVKD. After removal of 6 bases from V and 7 bases from J, the junction contained 2 bases not matched to a gene. CDR3 residues: CAIRGTGGNEQFF. Here the CDR3 DNA reads TGTGCCATCAGAGGGACAGGGGGAAATGAGCAGTTCTTC.

Comment on this clone: Distinct nucleotide sequences in the sample also encode this CDR3. The rearrangement links TRBV5-1 to TRBJ2-3, with D maybe TRBD1 (5 bases). The CDR3 totals 13 residues. Trimming removed 3 bases at V and 3 bases at J, with 8 bases between. CDR1 and CDR2 (germline): SGHRS, YFSETQ. The CDR3 coding sequence is TGCGCCAGCAGCTCTCCAGGGACAGATACGCAGTATTTT. Protein: CASSSPGTDTQYF. Combining the CDR3 with reference TRBV5-1 and TRBJ2-3 gives the whole variable domain KAGVTQTPRYLIKTRGQQVTLSCSPISGHRSVSWYQQTPGQGLQFLFEYFSETQRNKGNFPGRFSGRQFSNSRSEMNVSTLELGDSALYLCASSSPGTDTQYFGPGTRLTVL.

V is TRBV29-1 and J is TRBJ2-5; D perhaps matches TRBD1 (5 bases). The V gene lost 7 bases and the J gene lost 5 bases, with 8 bases spanning the gap. The germline CDR1 and CDR2 sequences are SQVTM and ANQGSEA. The CDR3 has 10 residues. The CDR3: CSGGQETQYF. The CDR3 DNA reads TGCAGCGGGGGCCAGGAGACCCAGTACTTC.

CDR3 protein: CASSDGATEAFF. Written as DNA, the CDR3 is TGCGCCAGCAGTGACGGGGCCACTGAAGCTTTCTTT. The chain couples TRBV10-2 to TRBJ1-1; tentatively, D is TRBD1 (5 bases). The CDR3 totals 12 residues. Germline V gives CDR1 WSHSY, CDR2 SAAADI. The V and J ends lost 3 bases and 4 bases respectively, with 6 bases between them.

The rearrangement links TRBV19 to TRBJ2-4, with D possibly being TRBD1 or TRBD2 (5 bases each). The V end lost 3 bases, the J end lost 6 bases, and 12 bases lay between the germline ends. The CDR3 is 14 residues long. Germline V CDR1 and CDR2: LNHDA, SQIVND (reference sequence). CDR3: CASSIEGLGNIQYF. The CDR3 bases are TGTGCCAGTAGTATTGAGGGGTTGGGAAACATTCAGTACTTC.

V and J are TRBV5-1 and TRBJ2-2; no definite D call. The germline CDR1 and CDR2 sequences are SGHRS and YFSETQ. The CDR3 covers 12 residues. V shed 6 bases and J shed 3 bases, with 6 bases lying between them. DNA of the CDR3: TGCGCCAGCATCGCAGACACCGGGGAGCTGTTTTTT. Its protein is CASIADTGELFF.

This sequence joins TRBV11-2 and TRBJ2-5, with unresolved D. Germline assignment: CDR1 SGHAT and CDR2 FQNNGV. CDR3 size: 14 residues. Between the trimmed V and J ends, which lost 1 base and 7 bases, there was a span of 13 bases. CDR3 sequence (DNA): TGTGCCAGCAGCTTAGTTTTCGGCACGGGGACCCAGTACTTC. It is translated as CASSLVFGTGTQYF.

The gene calls are TRBV6-6 and TRBJ2-3; a weak D match, TRBD1 (5 bases). Germline V gene lookup returns CDR1 MNHNY and CDR2 SVGAGI (reference sequence). The V end lost 0 bases, the J end lost 2 bases, and 12 bases lay between the germline ends. The CDR3 sequence is 16 residues long. The CDR3 protein is CASSYSLGHPTDTQYF. The CDR3 nucleotides read TGTGCCAGCAGTTACTCGCTTGGACACCCCACAGATACGCAGTATTTT.

This clone was seen once. The chain couples TRBV7-2 to TRBJ1-5, with D unclear. This CDR3 has 16 amino acids. Trimming shortened V by 1 base and J by 0 bases, and 10 bases separated the two germline ends. Germline CDR1 is SGHTA and CDR2 is FQGNSA. The CDR3 sequence is CASSLVAYSSNQPQHF. CDR3 in DNA: TGTGCCAGCAGCTTAGTGGCCTATTCTAGCAATCAGCCCCAGCATTTT.

The rearrangement uses TRBV2 and TRBJ2-3, with TRBD2 matching 9 bases. The CDR3 totals 14 residues. The V gene's germline CDR1 is SNHLY and CDR2 FYNNEI. V shed 6 bases and J 4 bases; nucleotides not matched to a gene: 5. The CDR3 DNA sequence: TGTGCCAGCAGGGCGTCTAGCGGGGCAGATACGCAGTATTTT. It is translated as CASRASSGADTQYF.

V and J are TRBV5-4 and TRBJ1-2; D may be TRBD1 (6 bases). Germline loops: CDR1 SGHNT, CDR2 YYREEE (reference sequence). The V end was cut by 4 bases, the J end by 8 bases, with 15 bases between. There are 13 residues in the CDR3. The CDR3 protein is CASSLRGANGYTF. The DNA of the CDR3 is TGTGCCAGCAGCCTGCGGGGGGCTAACGGCTACACCTTC.

Only one count was recorded for this clone. The chain combines TRBV7-3 with TRBJ2-1; TRBD2 aligns across 8 bases. This CDR3 contains 15 residues. CDR1 is SGHTA and CDR2 is FQGTGA in the germline V gene. Trimming at V came to 0 bases and at J to 5 bases, leaving 3 bases not matched to a gene. CDR3 amino acids: CASSLTSGADNEQFF. Here the CDR3 DNA reads TGTGCCAGCAGCTTAACTAGCGGGGCCGACAATGAGCAGTTCTTC.

The gene calls are TRBV5-1 and TRBJ2-1, with 9 bases matching TRBD2. Trimming took 0 bases from V and 6 from J; bases not matched to a gene: 1. This CDR3 has 14 residues. Germline CDR1 is SGHRS and CDR2 is YFSETQ. CDR3 sequence (DNA): TGCGCCAGCAGCTTGGTAGCGGGGGCCAATGAGCAGTTCTTC. It translates to CASSLVAGANEQFF.

J is TRBJ2-7 and V is TRBV4-1, with 9 bases identical to TRBD2. Germline lookup yields CDR1 MGHRA and CDR2 YSYEKL. This CDR3 has 16 amino acids. Trimming at V came to 1 base and at J to 0 bases, leaving 4 bases not matched to a gene. DNA of the CDR3: TGCGCCAGCAGCCAAGGTGGGACTAGCCTCTCCTACGAGCAGTACTTC. It is translated as CASSQGGTSLSYEQYF.